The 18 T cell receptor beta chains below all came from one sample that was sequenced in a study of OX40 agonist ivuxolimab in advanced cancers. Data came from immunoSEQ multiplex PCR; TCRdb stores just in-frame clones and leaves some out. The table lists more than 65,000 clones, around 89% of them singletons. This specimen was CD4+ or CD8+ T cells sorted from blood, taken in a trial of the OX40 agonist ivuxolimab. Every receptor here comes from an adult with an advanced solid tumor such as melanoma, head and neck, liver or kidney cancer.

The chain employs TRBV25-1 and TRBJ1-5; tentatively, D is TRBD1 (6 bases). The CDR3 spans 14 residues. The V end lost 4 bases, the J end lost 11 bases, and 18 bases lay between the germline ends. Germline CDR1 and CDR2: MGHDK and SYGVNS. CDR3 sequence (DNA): TGTGCCAGCAGTGCCCGGGACACCGGCGGAGCCCAGCATTTT. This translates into CASSARDTGGAQHF.

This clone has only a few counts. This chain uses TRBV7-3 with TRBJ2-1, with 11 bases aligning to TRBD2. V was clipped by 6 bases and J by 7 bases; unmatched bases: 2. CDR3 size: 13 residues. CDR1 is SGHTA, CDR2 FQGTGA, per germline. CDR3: CASRSSGRNEQFF. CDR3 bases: TGTGCCAGCAGATCTAGCGGGAGGAATGAGCAGTTCTTC.

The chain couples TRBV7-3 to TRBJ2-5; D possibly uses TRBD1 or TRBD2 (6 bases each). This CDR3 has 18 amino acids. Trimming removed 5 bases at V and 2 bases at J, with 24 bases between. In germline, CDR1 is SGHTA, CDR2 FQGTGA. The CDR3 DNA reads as TGTGCCAGCAGCCCCGGGGAGAGGAGGGGGGATCGTCAAGAGACCCAGTACTTC. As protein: CASSPGERRGDRQETQYF.

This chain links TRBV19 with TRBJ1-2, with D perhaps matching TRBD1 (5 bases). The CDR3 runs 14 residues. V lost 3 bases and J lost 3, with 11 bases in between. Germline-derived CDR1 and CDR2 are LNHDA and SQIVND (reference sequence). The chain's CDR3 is CASSIARVYYGYTF. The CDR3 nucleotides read TGTGCCAGTAGTATCGCCAGGGTATACTATGGCTACACCTTC.

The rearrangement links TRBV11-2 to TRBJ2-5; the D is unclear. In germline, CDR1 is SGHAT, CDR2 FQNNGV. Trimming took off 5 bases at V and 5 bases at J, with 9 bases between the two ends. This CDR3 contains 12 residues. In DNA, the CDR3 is TGTGCCAGCAGCCCCAACGAGGAGACCCAGTACTTC. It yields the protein CASSPNEETQYF.

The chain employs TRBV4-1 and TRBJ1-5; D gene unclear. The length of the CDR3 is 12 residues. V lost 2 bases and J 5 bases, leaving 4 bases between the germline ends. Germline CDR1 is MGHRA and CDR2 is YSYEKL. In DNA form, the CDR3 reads TGCGCCAGCAGCCAAACAGATCAGCCCCAGCATTTT. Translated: CASSQTDQPQHF.

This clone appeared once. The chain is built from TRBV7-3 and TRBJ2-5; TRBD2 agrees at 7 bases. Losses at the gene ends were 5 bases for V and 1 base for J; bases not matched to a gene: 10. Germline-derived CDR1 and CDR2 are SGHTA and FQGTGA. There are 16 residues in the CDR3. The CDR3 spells CASSPGRGGPQETQYF. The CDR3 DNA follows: TGTGCCAGCAGCCCGGGGAGGGGAGGCCCCCAAGAGACCCAGTACTTC.

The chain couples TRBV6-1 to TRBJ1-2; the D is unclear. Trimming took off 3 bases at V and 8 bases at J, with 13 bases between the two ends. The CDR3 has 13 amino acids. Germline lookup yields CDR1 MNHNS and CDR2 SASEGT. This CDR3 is CASSDMALGGYTF. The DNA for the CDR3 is TGTGCCAGCAGTGATATGGCGCTGGGAGGCTACACCTTC.

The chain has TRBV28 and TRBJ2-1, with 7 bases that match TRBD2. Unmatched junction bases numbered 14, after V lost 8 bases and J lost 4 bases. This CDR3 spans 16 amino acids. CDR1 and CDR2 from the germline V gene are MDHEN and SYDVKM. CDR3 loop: CASSTRGGLDYNEQFF. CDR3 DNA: TGTGCCAGCTCAACCCGGGGAGGGCTAGATTACAATGAGCAGTTCTTC. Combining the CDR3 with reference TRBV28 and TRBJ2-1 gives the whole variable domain DVKVTQSSRYLVKRTGEKVFLECVQDMDHENMFWYRQDPGLGLRLIYFSYDVKMKEKGDIPEGYSVSREKKERFSLILESASTNQTSMYLCASSTRGGLDYNEQFFGPGTRLTVL.

CDR3 nucleotides: TGTGCCAGTAGTTTTGGAGGGGGGGGACCAACAATAAACATTCAGTACTTC. This sequence encodes CASSFGGGGPTINIQYF. The chain combines TRBV19 with TRBJ2-4; TRBD2 might be the D (7 bases). Trimming shortened V by 5 bases and J by 6 bases, and 23 bases separated the two germline ends. CDR1 LNHDA and CDR2 SQIVND come from the germline V gene (reference sequence). The CDR3 runs to 17 residues.

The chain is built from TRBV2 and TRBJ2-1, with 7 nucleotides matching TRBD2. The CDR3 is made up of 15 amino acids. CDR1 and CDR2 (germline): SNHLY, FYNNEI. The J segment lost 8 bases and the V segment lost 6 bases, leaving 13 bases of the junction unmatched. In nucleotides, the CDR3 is TGTGCCAGCAGGGAAAGCGGGATCCCTGGCGATGAGCAGTTCTTC. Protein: CASRESGIPGDEQFF.

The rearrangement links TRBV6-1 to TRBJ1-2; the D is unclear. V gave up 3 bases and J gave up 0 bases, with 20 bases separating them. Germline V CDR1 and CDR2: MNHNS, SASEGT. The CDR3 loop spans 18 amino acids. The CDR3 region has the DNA TGTGCCAGCAGTGAGGGAAGGACGGCACTGGGTACTAACTATGGCTACACCTTC. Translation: CASSEGRTALGTNYGYTF.

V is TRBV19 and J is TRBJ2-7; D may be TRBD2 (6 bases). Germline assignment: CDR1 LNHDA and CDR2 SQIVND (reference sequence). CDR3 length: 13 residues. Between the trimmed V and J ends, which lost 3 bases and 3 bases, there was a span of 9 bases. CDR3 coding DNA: TGTGCCAGTAGTATTCAGGGAGGCTACGAGCAGTACTTC. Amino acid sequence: CASSIQGGYEQYF.

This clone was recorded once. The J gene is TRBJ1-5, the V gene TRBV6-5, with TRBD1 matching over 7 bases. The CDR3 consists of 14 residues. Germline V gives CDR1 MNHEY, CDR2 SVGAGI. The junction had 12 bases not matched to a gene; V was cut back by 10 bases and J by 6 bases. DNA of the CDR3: TGTGCCACCCTTCGCAGGGGGGTTAGTCAGCCCCAGCATTTT. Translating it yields CATLRRGVSQPQHF.

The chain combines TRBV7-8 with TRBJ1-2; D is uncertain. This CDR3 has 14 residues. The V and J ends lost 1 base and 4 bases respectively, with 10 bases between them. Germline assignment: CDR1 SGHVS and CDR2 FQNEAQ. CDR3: CASSLVGVSYGYTF. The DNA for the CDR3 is TGTGCCAGCAGCTTAGTTGGGGTATCCTATGGCTACACCTTC.

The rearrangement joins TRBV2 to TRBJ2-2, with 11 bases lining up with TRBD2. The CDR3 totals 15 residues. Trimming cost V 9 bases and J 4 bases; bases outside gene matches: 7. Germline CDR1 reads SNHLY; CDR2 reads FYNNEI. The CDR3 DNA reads TGTGCCAGATCCTCTAGCGGGAGGCGCACCGGGGAGCTGTTTTTT. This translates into CARSSSGRRTGELFF.

DNA of the CDR3: TGTGCCAGCAGCTTTCCGGGCAGGTCCTACGAGCAGTACTTC. Protein product: CASSFPGRSYEQYF. V is TRBV5-4 and J is TRBJ2-7, with no clear D. V was trimmed by 2 bases and J by 1 base, leaving 10 bases between them. There are 14 residues in the CDR3. Germline values: CDR1 SGHNT, CDR2 YYREEE (reference sequence).

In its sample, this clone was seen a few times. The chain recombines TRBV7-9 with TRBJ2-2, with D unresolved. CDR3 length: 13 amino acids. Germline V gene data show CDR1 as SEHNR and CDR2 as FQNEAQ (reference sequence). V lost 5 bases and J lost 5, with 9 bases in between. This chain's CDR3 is CASSRVNTGELFF. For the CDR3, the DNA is TGTGCCAGCAGCCGAGTAAATACCGGGGAGCTGTTTTTT.